Sequencing of this TCR beta chain was carried out in a study of blood T cell repertoires in COVID-19. In the original analysis: Reference gene primers were amplified, and this amplification served to estimate nucleated cell counts. Produced via immunoSEQ multiplex PCR; TCRdb's table is partial and in-frame only. V and J calls and clone size are those listed in that table; D and trimming were worked out from the DNA. This sample carries 170,000 or so clones, approximately 78% of them seen once, and the ten largest clones take 15% to 20%. Adults between about 18 and 89 years of age took part from about two dozen US areas. Recovery meant two consecutive negative NP/OP PCR tests, professional clearance, or resolved symptoms. This CDR3 comprises 15 residues. V was shortened by 0 bases and J by 2 bases, with 7 bases between the two germline ends. Germline V gene sequence: CDR1 PRHDT, CDR2 FYEKMQ (reference sequence).

This TCR came from a woman aged 45-65 years who had recovered from COVID-19. This chain uses TRBV13 with TRBJ2-2; D gene uncertain. Specimen: PBMCs or T cells enriched from blood (not recorded which). The CDR3 loop reads CASSLGPTNTGELFF. CDR3 sequence (DNA): TGTGCCAGCAGCTTAGGACCCACAAACACCGGGGAGCTGTTTTTT.